The next 5 T cell receptor beta chains were all read from a single sample in a study of spatial heterogeneity in lung cancer. Study findings and constraints: Tumors with more nonsynonymous mutations had more expanded intratumoral alpha and beta TCRs.

These receptors' antigens are unknown. The sample's time point: sample taken at primary tumor resection. MiXCR, run by TCRdb on the 5' RACE reads, gives a single entry per CDR3 protein. The table has more than 200 distinct CDR3 sequences, roughly 4% seen once; the top ten hold 50% to 60%. The sample was lung tumor tissue, taken at surgery. Receptor source: a male donor with early-stage non-small cell lung cancer.

As to this clonotype: This beta chain was picked up by a library intended for alpha chains and is off target, so its count carries little meaning. V is TRBV4-2 and J is TRBJ2-1; D not certain. V was shortened by 0 bases and J by 6 bases, with 9 bases between the two germline ends. This CDR3 spans 14 amino acids. Germline CDR1 and CDR2: LGHNA and YNFKEQ. The DNA of the CDR3 is TGTGCCAGCAGCCAAGATGTGGCTGGCAATGAGCAGTTCTTC. The encoded protein is CASSQDVAGNEQFF.

By sample share, this clonotype is hyperexpanded. Because this beta chain is a stray read in a library intended to capture alpha chains, its abundance should not be given much weight. The V gene is TRBV6-5, the J gene TRBJ2-3; TRBD2 aligns across 11 bases. CDR1 is MNHEY and CDR2 is SVGAGI in the germline V gene. J lost 10 bases, V lost 5 bases, and 8 bases had no gene match. The CDR3 covers 14 residues. In DNA form, the CDR3 reads TGTGCCAGCAGTCCCCCGACTAGCGGGGATGCGCAGTATTTT. Translated: CASSPPTSGDAQYF.

This clonotype is classed as large. A library made for alpha chains picked up this beta chain off target, so its size means little. This sequence joins TRBV10-3 and TRBJ2-7, with D possibly TRBD2 on 5 matching bases. CDR3 length equals 15 residues. The V end was cut by 0 bases, the J end by 2 bases, with 11 bases between. Germline V CDR1 and CDR2: ENHRY, SYGVKD. The CDR3 region has the DNA TGTGCCATCAGTGAGTCCCTAGCAGTGGCCTACGAGCAGTACTTC. Its protein is CAISESLAVAYEQYF.

Judged by abundance, this clonotype is large. This beta chain slipped into a library made for alpha chains as a stray read, so its size is not meaningful. The rearrangement uses TRBV20-1 and TRBJ2-3; 9 bases agree with TRBD1. CDR3 length equals 17 residues. The germline gives CDR1 DFQATT, CDR2 SNEGSKA (reference sequence). V shed 0 bases, J shed 3 bases, and the junction held 10 bases outside the gene matches. CDR3 nucleotide sequence: TGCAGTGCTAGAGAGTCCAGGGACAGGGTTGTAACAGATACGCAGTATTTT. Amino acids: CSARESRDRVVTDTQYF.

With regard to this clonotype: As an off-target read in a library built for alpha chains, this beta chain has a frequency of little significance. The chain employs TRBV12-3 or TRBV12-4 and TRBJ2-7; 7 nucleotides align to TRBD2. With 3 bases clipped from V and 0 bases from J, the junction kept 2 bases outside the gene matches. The CDR3 is 14 amino acids. In nucleotides, the CDR3 is TGTGCCAGCAGTTTGGCTAGCGGCTCCTACGAGCAGTACTTC. Encoded protein: CASSLASGSYEQYF.